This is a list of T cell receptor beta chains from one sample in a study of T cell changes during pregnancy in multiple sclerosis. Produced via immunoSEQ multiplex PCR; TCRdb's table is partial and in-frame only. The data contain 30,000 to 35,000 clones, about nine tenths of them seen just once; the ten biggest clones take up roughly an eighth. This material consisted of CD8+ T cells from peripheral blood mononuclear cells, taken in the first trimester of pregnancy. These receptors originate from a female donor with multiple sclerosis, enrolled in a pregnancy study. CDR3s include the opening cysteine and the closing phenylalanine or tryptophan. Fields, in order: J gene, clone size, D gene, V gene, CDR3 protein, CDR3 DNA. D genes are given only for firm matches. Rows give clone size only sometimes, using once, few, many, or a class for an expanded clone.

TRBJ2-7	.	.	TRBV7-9	CAVVRVPYEQYF	TGTGCCGTAGTCCGGGTTCCCTACGAGCAGTACTTC
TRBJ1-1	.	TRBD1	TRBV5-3	CARSGYGTGPDLNTEAFF	TGTGCCAGAAGCGGGTACGGGACAGGCCCCGACCTGAACACTGAAGCTTTCTTT
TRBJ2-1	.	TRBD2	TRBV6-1	CASSEETSPPYNEQFF	TGTGCCAGCAGTGAAGAGACTAGCCCTCCCTACAATGAGCAGTTCTTC
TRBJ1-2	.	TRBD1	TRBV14	CASSARRQGITWGYTF	TGTGCCAGCAGCGCCCGAAGACAGGGGATAACTTGGGGCTACACCTTC
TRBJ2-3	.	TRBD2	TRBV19	CASSWTSGSTDTQYF	TGTGCCAGTTCCTGGACTAGCGGGAGCACAGATACGCAGTATTTT
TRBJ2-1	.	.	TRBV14	CASSAGIKYNEQFF	TGTGCCAGCAGCGCCGGGATTAAGTACAATGAGCAGTTCTTC
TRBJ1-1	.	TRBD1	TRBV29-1	CSGEQGAGTEAFF	TGCAGCGGAGAACAGGGGGCCGGGACTGAAGCTTTCTTT
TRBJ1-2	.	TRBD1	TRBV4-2	CASSPATGQAYYGYTF	TGTGCCAGCAGCCCAGCAACCGGACAGGCCTACTATGGCTACACCTTC
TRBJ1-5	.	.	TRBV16	CASSQFRDNQPQHF	TGTGCCAGCAGCCAATTCAGGGACAATCAGCCCCAGCATTTT
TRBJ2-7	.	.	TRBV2	CASSELVLSHEQYF	TGTGCCAGCAGTGAACTAGTGCTAAGCCACGAGCAGTACTTC
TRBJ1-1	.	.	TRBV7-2	CASSLGRGGEWDTEAFF	TGTGCCAGCAGCTTAGGGAGGGGTGGGGAATGGGACACTGAAGCTTTCTTT
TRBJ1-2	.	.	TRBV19	CAVGGHYGYTF	TGTGCCGTGGGGGGGCACTATGGCTACACCTTC
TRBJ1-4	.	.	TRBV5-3	CARSFKAGESREKLFF	TGTGCCAGAAGCTTCAAAGCCGGGGAATCACGTGAAAAACTGTTTTTT
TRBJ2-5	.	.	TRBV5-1	CASSVQGGAMETQYF	TGCGCCAGCAGCGTACAGGGGGGGGCGATGGAGACCCAGTACTTC
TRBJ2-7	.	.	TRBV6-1	CASSTGTFPDEQYF	TGTGCCAGCAGTACCGGGACATTCCCCGACGAGCAGTACTTC
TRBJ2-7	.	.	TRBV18	CASSSERWGADNEQYF	TGTGCCAGCTCATCGGAGAGATGGGGCGCAGATAACGAGCAGTACTTC
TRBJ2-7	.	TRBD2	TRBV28	CASSTSGSYYEQYF	TGTGCCAGCAGTACTAGCGGGTCTTACTACGAGCAGTACTTC
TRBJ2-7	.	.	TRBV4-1	CASSQVRGNLYEQYF	TGCGCCAGCAGCCAAGTCAGGGGAAATCTCTACGAGCAGTACTTC
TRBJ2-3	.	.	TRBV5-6	CASSRSLASTDTQYF	TGTGCCAGCAGCCGGTCCTTAGCTAGCACAGATACGCAGTATTTT
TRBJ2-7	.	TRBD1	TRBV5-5	CASSLGTGAYEQYF	TGTGCCAGCAGCTTGGGGACAGGAGCATACGAGCAGTACTTC
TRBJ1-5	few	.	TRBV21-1	CASSKGVAYQPQHF	TGTGCCAGCAGCAAAGGGGTAGCCTATCAGCCCCAGCATTTT
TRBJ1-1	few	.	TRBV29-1	CSVYGQTEAFF	TGCAGCGTTTACGGACAGACTGAAGCTTTCTTT